This T cell receptor beta chain was sequenced during a study of blood T cell repertoires in COVID-19 (dated by TCRdb to the early 2020s). In the study overall: The collaborator samples originated in the United States, Italy and Spain and spanned the acute and convalescent phases of COVID-19. The material from the prospective study consisted of cDNA or gDNA derived from T cells, B-cell-depleted T cells, or PBMCs. Deeply sampled blood TCRbeta repertoires from subjects exposed to, actively infected with, or recovered from COVID-19 were included in the dataset. A freely available public database, intended as a resource for researchers studying the immune response to SARS-CoV-2, is where the repertoires were released. The samples were drawn from two sources: the first 160 participants of the ongoing ImmuneRACE study, and 950 to 1,500 subjects contributed by 6 global collaborators. Sample metadata almost always included a de-identified subject ID, COVID-19 status, age in years and sex. HLA class I and class II types, where available, came from metadata supplied by the sample provider rather than from assay-based typing. Paper-wide results and their limitations: The amount of clinical and demographic metadata varied by source and participant and was provided uncurated.

TCRbeta CDR3 regions were amplified from genomic DNA by means of the immunoSEQ Assay, a bias-controlled multiplex PCR. Per the authors' processing: Within the assay, amplification of reference gene primers was used to estimate how many nucleated cells each sample contained. Sequence reads were collapsed and filtered to measure the absolute abundance of every unique TCRbeta CDR3 rearrangement. For each sample, productive Simpson clonality was calculated as the square root of Simpson's diversity index over productive rearrangements. What TCRdb holds here is the immuneACCESS table cut down to in-frame rearrangements. Part of the clones is not present; checked against another copy, under half of the missing clones reflect an unresolved V gene, and the others are unexplained. V and J calls and clone size are those listed in that table; D and trimming were worked out from the DNA. For this sample the table gives roughly 380,000 clones, of which 70% to 90% were detected only once. In total, the top ten clones hold less than 2% of the sample.

One collaborating source in Seattle enrolled patients while the patients were actively infected and followed the patients over time throughout the course of disease. Collaborating institutions collected whole blood in K2EDTA tubes following their own protocols. For TCRbeta analysis, collaborators shipped samples as frozen whole blood, isolated PBMCs, or DNA extracted from either of those sample types. With regard to this clone: It lacks a known antigen. No base quality values were provided; no much bigger clone lies one nucleotide off.

The clonotype comes from a woman aged 35 to 49 with COVID-19, enrolled during active disease. Specimen: peripheral blood.

In nucleotides, the sequence is TGTGCCAGCAGCTTTGTGATCAGCCAAGAGACCCAGTACTTC. This sequence encodes CASSFVISQETQYF. The chain links TRBV7-2 with TRBJ2-5, with the D segment identity uncertain. CDR1 and CDR2 are read off the germline V gene as SGHTA and FQGNSA. From the cysteine through the phenylalanine, the CDR3 covers 14 amino acids. Left in the record is the CDR3 DNA by itself, 42 bases read in frame from the first base. V is cut by 3 bases and J by 1 base, and the space between the germline ends is 9 bases.